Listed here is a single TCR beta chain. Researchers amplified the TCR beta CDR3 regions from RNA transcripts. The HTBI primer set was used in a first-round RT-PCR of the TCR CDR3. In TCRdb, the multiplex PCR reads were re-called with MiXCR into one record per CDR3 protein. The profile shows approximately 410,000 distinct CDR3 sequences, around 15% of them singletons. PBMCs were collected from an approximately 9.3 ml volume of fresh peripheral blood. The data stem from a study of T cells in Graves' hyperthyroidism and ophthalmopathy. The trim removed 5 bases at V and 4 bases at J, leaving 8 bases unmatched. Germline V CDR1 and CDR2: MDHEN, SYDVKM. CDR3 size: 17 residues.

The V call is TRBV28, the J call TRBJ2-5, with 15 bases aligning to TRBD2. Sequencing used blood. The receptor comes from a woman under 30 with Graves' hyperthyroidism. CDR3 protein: CASSGERGLAGGETQYF. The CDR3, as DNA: TGTGCCAGCAGTGGAGAAAGGGGACTAGCGGGAGGAGAGACCCAGTACTTC.